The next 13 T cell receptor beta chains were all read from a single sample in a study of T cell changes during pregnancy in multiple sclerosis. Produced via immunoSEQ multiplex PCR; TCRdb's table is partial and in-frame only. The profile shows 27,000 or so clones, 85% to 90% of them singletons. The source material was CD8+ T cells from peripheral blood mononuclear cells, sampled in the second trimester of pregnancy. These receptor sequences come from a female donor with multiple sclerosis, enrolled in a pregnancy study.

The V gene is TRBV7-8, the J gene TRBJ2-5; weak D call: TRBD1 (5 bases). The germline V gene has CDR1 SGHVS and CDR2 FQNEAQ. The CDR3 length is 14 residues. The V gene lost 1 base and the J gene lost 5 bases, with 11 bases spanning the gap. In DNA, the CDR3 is TGTGCCAGCAGCTTAGATCCAGGGCAGGAGACCCAGTACTTC. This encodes CASSLDPGQETQYF.

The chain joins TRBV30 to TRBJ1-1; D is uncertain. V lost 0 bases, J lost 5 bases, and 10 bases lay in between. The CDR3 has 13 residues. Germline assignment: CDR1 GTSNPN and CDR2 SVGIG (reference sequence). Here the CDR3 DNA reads TGTGCCTGGAGTGTACTACGAACAACTGAAGCTTTCTTT. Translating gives CAWSVLRTTEAFF. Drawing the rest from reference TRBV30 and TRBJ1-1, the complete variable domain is SQTIHQWPATLVQPVGSPLSLECTVEGTSNPNLYWYRQAAGRGLQLLFYSVGIGQISSEVPQNLSASRPQDRQFILSSKKLLLSDSGFYLCAWSVLRTTEAFFGQGTRLTVV.

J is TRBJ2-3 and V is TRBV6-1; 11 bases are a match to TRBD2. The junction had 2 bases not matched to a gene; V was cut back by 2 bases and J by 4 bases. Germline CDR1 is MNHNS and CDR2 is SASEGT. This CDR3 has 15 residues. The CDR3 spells CASSELAGGSDTQYF. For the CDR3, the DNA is TGTGCCAGCAGTGAATTAGCGGGGGGGTCAGATACGCAGTATTTT.

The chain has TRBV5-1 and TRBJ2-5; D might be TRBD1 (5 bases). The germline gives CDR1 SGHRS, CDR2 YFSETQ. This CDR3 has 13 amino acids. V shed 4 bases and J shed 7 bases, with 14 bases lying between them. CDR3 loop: CASSRVGTGTQYF. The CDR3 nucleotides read TGCGCCAGCAGCCGTGTCGGCACAGGGACCCAGTACTTC.

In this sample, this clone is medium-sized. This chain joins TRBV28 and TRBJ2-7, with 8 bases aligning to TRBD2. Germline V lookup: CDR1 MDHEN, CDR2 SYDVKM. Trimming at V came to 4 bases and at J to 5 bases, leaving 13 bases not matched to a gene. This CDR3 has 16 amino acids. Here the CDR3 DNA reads TGTGCCAGCAGTTCCCCCACAGCGGGGGACGGGGACGAGCAGTACTTC. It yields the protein CASSSPTAGDGDEQYF. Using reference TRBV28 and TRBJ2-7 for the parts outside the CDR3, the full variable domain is DVKVTQSSRYLVKRTGEKVFLECVQDMDHENMFWYRQDPGLGLRLIYFSYDVKMKEKGDIPEGYSVSREKKERFSLILESASTNQTSMYLCASSSPTAGDGDEQYFGPGTRLTVT.

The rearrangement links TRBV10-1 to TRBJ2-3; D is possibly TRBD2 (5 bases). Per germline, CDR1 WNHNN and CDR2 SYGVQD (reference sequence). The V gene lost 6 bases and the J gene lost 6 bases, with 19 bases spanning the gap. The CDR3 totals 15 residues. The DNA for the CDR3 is TGCGCCAGCAGCTCCGGGGTAACAGTATCGGATACGCAGTATTTT. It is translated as CASSSGVTVSDTQYF.

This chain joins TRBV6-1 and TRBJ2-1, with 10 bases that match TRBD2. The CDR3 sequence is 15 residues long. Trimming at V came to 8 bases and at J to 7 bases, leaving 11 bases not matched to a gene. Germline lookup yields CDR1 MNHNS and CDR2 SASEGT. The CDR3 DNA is TGTGCCAGCGCATTCCGGGCTAGCGGGGGTAATGAGCAGTTCTTC. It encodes CASAFRASGGNEQFF.

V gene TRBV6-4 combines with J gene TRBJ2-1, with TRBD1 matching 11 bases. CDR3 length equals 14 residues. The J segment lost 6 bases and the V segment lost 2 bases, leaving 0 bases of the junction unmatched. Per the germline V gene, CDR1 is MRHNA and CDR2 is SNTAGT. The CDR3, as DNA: TGTGCCAGCAGTGACGGGACAGGGGGCAATGAGCAGTTCTTC. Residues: CASSDGTGGNEQFF.

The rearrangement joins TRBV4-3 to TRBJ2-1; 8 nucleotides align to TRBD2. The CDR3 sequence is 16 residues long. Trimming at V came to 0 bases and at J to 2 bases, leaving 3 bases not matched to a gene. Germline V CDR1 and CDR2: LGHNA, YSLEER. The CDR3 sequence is CASSQEGAGAYNEQFF. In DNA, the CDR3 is TGCGCCAGCAGCCAAGAAGGAGCGGGGGCCTACAATGAGCAGTTCTTC.

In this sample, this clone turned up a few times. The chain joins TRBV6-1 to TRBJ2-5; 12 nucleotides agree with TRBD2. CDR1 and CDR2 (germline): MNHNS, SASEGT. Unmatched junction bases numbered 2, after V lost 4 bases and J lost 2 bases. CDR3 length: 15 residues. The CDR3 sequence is CASSALAGGQETQYF. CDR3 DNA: TGTGCCAGCAGTGCACTAGCGGGGGGTCAAGAGACCCAGTACTTC.

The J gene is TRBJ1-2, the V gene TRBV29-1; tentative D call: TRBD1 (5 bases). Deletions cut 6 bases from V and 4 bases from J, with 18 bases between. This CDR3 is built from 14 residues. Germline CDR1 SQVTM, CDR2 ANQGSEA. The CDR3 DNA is TGCAGCGTGGGGGGGGATCGGGGCTTCTATGGCTACACCTTC. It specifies CSVGGDRGFYGYTF.

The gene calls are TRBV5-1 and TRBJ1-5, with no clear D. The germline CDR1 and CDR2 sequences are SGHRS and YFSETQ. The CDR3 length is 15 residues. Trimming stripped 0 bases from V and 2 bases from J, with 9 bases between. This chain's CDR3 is CASSLGWGGNQPQHF. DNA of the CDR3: TGCGCCAGCAGCTTGGGATGGGGAGGCAATCAGCCCCAGCATTTT.

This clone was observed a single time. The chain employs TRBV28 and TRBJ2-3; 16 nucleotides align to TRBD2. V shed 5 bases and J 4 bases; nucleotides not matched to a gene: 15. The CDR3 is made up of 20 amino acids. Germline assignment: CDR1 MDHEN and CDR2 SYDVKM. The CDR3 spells CASSPVPGLAGGLGADTQYF. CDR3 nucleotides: TGTGCCAGCAGTCCAGTTCCGGGACTAGCGGGGGGGCTTGGCGCAGATACGCAGTATTTT.